These 17 T cell receptor beta chains came from one sample sequenced in a study of cytomegalovirus exposure and HLA in healthy donors. Here immunoSEQ multiplex PCR was the method, and the copy in TCRdb shows in-frame clones only, minus some. The repertoire holds tens of thousands of clones, with approximately 94% as singletons. Sequencing was performed on PBMCs. Source of these receptors: a man in his late teens or twenties in good health and CMV-seropositive.

This chain connects TRBV7-8 to TRBJ2-5; D is perhaps TRBD2 (5 bases). Germline V gene lookup returns CDR1 SGHVS and CDR2 FQNEAQ. There are 16 residues in the CDR3. The ends were cut back, 1 base at V and 3 bases at J, with 15 bases in the middle. The CDR3 reads CASSLGTWRFKETQYF. CDR3 in DNA: TGTGCCAGCAGCTTAGGGACTTGGAGGTTCAAAGAGACCCAGTACTTC.

This chain connects TRBV7-5 to TRBJ1-5; no DNA check was done on the table's D call, TRBD1. TRBV7-5 is shown as a pseudogene. This CDR3 has 16 residues. The CDR3, as DNA: TGTGCCAGAAGCTTACTCGGGACAGGGGGAACTCAGCCCCAGCATTTT. Protein: CARSLLGTGGTQPQHF.

The chain carries TRBV9 and TRBJ1-1; 11 bases map to TRBD1. The V gene end was trimmed by 2 bases and the J gene end by 5 bases; junction bases not matched to a gene: 5. This CDR3 has 15 amino acids. The V gene's germline CDR1 is SGDLS and CDR2 YYNGEE. The CDR3 here is CASSVGQGAQTEAFF. CDR3 coding DNA: TGTGCCAGCAGCGTCGGACAGGGGGCGCAGACTGAAGCTTTCTTT.

This chain connects TRBV9 to TRBJ2-7, with D perhaps matching TRBD1 (5 bases). This CDR3 has 14 amino acids. The germline gives CDR1 SGDLS, CDR2 YYNGEE. Deletions cut 1 base from V and 3 bases from J, with 11 bases between. CDR3 bases: TGTGCCAGCAGCGTACGACAGACTGGCTACGAGCAGTACTTC. This gives the protein CASSVRQTGYEQYF. The variable domain in full, with the rest retrieved from reference TRBV9 and TRBJ2-7, is DSGVTQTPKHLITATGQRVTLRCSPRSGDLSVYWYQQSLDQGLQFLIQYYNGEERAKGNILERFSAQQFPDLHSELNLSSLELGDSALYFCASSVRQTGYEQYFGPGTRLTVT.

The V gene is TRBV19, the J gene TRBJ2-7; 7 bases are a match to TRBD1. J was trimmed by 3 bases and V by 3 bases; bases with no gene match: 8. The CDR3 extends over 15 amino acids. CDR1 and CDR2 from the germline V gene are LNHDA and SQIVND (reference sequence). The CDR3 DNA reads as TGTGCCAGTAGTATGAAGGGCAGGGGGAACTACGAGCAGTACTTC. Translating it yields CASSMKGRGNYEQYF.

V gene TRBV27 combines with J gene TRBJ2-3, with D unresolved. The germline gives CDR1 MNHEY, CDR2 SMNVEV (reference sequence). The V end was cut by 5 bases, the J end by 1 base, with 7 bases between. The CDR3 extends over 13 amino acids. This CDR3 is CASSHLRTDTQYF. CDR3 nucleotide sequence: TGTGCCAGCAGTCACTTACGCACAGATACGCAGTATTTT.

The CDR3, as DNA: TGTGCCACCAGCGGAAGTGTTATCAGCGGGAATGGCTACACCTTC. This encodes CATSGSVISGNGYTF. The chain is built from TRBV15 and TRBJ1-2; D ambiguous. The germline V gene encodes CDR1 LNHNV and CDR2 YYDKDF (reference sequence). The CDR3 contains 15 residues. V lost 5 bases and J lost 6, with 19 bases in between.

The chain links TRBV5-1 to TRBJ1-1, with no clear D. Germline CDR1 SGHRS, CDR2 YFSETQ. This CDR3 spans 14 amino acids. V was trimmed by 0 bases and J by 1 base, leaving 7 bases between them. The CDR3 protein is CASSLVHRNTEAFF. The CDR3 DNA reads as TGCGCCAGCAGCTTGGTCCATAGGAACACTGAAGCTTTCTTT.

This sequence joins TRBV28 and TRBJ2-3, with unresolved D. CDR3 length equals 14 residues. Germline V gene sequence: CDR1 MDHEN, CDR2 SYDVKM. V lost 5 bases and J lost 0, with 9 bases in between. In DNA form, the CDR3 reads TGTGCCAGCAGTCTGAGGTGGAGCACAGATACGCAGTATTTT. Its translation: CASSLRWSTDTQYF. The full variable domain, rest sourced from reference TRBV28 and TRBJ2-3, is DVKVTQSSRYLVKRTGEKVFLECVQDMDHENMFWYRQDPGLGLRLIYFSYDVKMKEKGDIPEGYSVSREKKERFSLILESASTNQTSMYLCASSLRWSTDTQYFGPGTRLTVL.

The CDR3 reads CASRKTGWDYGYTF. Written as DNA, the CDR3 is TGTGCCAGCAGGAAGACAGGGTGGGACTATGGCTACACCTTC. This chain links TRBV28 with TRBJ1-2; 7 bases map to TRBD1. With V trimmed by 6 bases and J by 3 bases, 7 bases remained unmatched. The CDR3 extends over 14 amino acids. Germline V CDR1 and CDR2: MDHEN, SYDVKM.

The rearrangement links TRBV4-3 to TRBJ2-7; 12 bases match TRBD2. Looked up from germline, CDR1 is LGHNA and CDR2 is YSLEER. There are 19 residues in the CDR3. Trimming at V came to 4 bases and at J to 1 base, leaving 14 bases not matched to a gene. CDR3 residues: CASSPSERLTSGRSYEQYF. The DNA of the CDR3 is TGCGCCAGCAGCCCCTCTGAGAGACTTACTAGCGGGAGGTCCTACGAGCAGTACTTC.

V is TRBV7-2 and J is TRBJ2-4; D is uncertain. Germline CDR1 reads SGHTA; CDR2 reads FQGNSA. The CDR3 consists of 15 residues. V was clipped by 5 bases and J by 0 bases, with 11 bases between them. In nucleotides, the CDR3 is TGTGCCAGCAGCCGTAGCATACTAGCCAAAAACATTCAGTACTTC. Translating it yields CASSRSILAKNIQYF.

The rearrangement joins TRBV5-5 to TRBJ2-5, with 7 nucleotides matching TRBD2. The CDR3 is 15 amino acids. Germline V gives CDR1 SGHKS, CDR2 YYEKEE (reference sequence). V lost 4 bases and J lost 1; bases outside the gene matches: 7. CDR3 protein: CASSARGRGQETQYF. The CDR3 DNA follows: TGTGCCAGCAGCGCCCGGGGGAGGGGCCAAGAGACCCAGTACTTC.

The V and J genes are TRBV4-1 and TRBJ1-1, with D unresolved. The V end was cut by 6 bases, the J end by 5 bases, with 22 bases between. Germline V gives CDR1 MGHRA, CDR2 YSYEKL. The CDR3 is 16 residues long. In nucleotides, the CDR3 is TGCGCCAGCAGTTATCTTCGGTTGGTTCCGGGAACTGAAGCTTTCTTT. This encodes CASSYLRLVPGTEAFF.

The genes are TRBV28 and TRBJ1-4, with 7 bases fitting TRBD1. This CDR3 has 15 residues. After removal of 6 bases from V and 6 bases from J, the junction contained 10 bases not matched to a gene. CDR1 is MDHEN, CDR2 SYDVKM, per germline. CDR3 in amino acids: CASSRRQGRDEKLFF. CDR3 nucleotides: TGTGCCAGCAGCCGGAGACAGGGACGAGATGAAAAACTGTTTTTT.

The chain links TRBV7-3 to TRBJ1-1, with 8 bases lining up with TRBD1. V was pared by 5 bases and J by 5 bases, with 10 bases of the junction left unmatched. Germline CDR1 and CDR2: SGHTA and FQGTGA. The CDR3 sequence is 15 residues long. The CDR3 spells CASSPGQGLRTEAFF. CDR3 nucleotide sequence: TGTGCCAGCAGCCCCGGACAGGGTCTAAGGACTGAAGCTTTCTTT.

The chain links TRBV28 to TRBJ2-2, with 16 bases matching TRBD2. The CDR3 covers 19 residues. CDR1 and CDR2 (germline): MDHEN, SYDVKM. The junction had 5 bases not matched to a gene; V was cut back by 1 base and J by 3 bases. CDR3: CASSLSGTSGRADTGELFF. The CDR3 DNA is TGTGCCAGCAGTTTATCCGGGACTAGCGGGAGGGCCGACACCGGGGAGCTGTTTTTT.